The rows below give T cell receptor beta chains drawn from one sample of a study of blood T cell repertoires in COVID-19. Assay used: immunoSEQ multiplex PCR; TCRdb lists only in-frame clones, some missing. The sample yields 60,000 or so clones, 75% to 85% seen once. Specimen: peripheral blood. The receptors originated from a human donor in a cohort sampled during active COVID-19. Both conserved end residues are part of each CDR3. The D gene is left open where the match is weak. Size is stated for part of the rows, as once, few or many counts, or as a class when the clone is expanded.

once | TRBJ2-7 | TRBV11-3 | 15 | TRBD1 | TGTGCCAGCAGCTCCCCGGGACAGGGGGCATGGGAGCAGTACTTC | CASSSPGQGAWEQYF
NA | TRBJ2-5 | TRBV7-3 | 14 | TRBD2 | TGTGCCAGCAGCCGGAGCGGACTAGGGGAGACCCAGTACTTC | CASSRSGLGETQYF
once | TRBJ1-2 | TRBV15 | 13 | NA | TGTGCCACCAGCAGAGGAGGAGGCTATGGCTACACCTTC | CATSRGGGYGYTF
NA | TRBJ1-2 | TRBV7-9 | 14 | TRBD1 | TGTGCCAGCAGCTTTGGACAGGGGGCTGGAGGCTACACCTTC | CASSFGQGAGGYTF
NA | TRBJ1-5 | TRBV27 | 15 | TRBD1 | TGTGCCAGCAGTTTTCGACAGGGACTCAATCAGCCCCAGCATTTT | CASSFRQGLNQPQHF
NA | TRBJ2-1 | TRBV7-6 | 16 | TRBD2 | TGTGCCAGCAGCCCCGAACCTAGCGGGGGTTACAATGAGCAGTTCTTC | CASSPEPSGGYNEQFF
few | TRBJ2-2 | TRBV18 | 18 | NA | TGTGCCAGCTCACCAAATATCGCGCGACAGACGAACACCGGGGAGCTGTTTTTT | CASSPNIARQTNTGELFF
NA | TRBJ2-5 | TRBV5-1 | 15 | TRBD2 | TGCGCCAGCAGATCAAACGGGGGGTCACAAGAGACCCAGTACTTC | CASRSNGGSQETQYF
NA | TRBJ2-2 | TRBV7-8 | 18 | TRBD2 | TGTGCCAGCAGTCATCGGACTAGCGGGGGTCCGAACACCGGGGAGCTGTTTTTT | CASSHRTSGGPNTGELFF
NA | TRBJ2-1 | TRBV7-2 | 12 | TRBD2 | TGTGCCAGCAGCTGGAGCGGGGTTAATCAGTTCTTC | CASSWSGVNQFF
NA | TRBJ1-1 | TRBV4-1 | 12 | NA | TGCGCCAGCAGCCAAGGGCGGACTGAAGCTTTCTTT | CASSQGRTEAFF
NA | TRBJ2-3 | TRBV5-6 | 13 | TRBD2 | TGTGCCAGCAGCTTAGCGGGGCGGGATACGCAGTATTTT | CASSLAGRDTQYF
NA | TRBJ1-1 | TRBV29-1 | 11 | NA | TGCAGCATCGGAGTGAACACTGAAGCTTTCTTT | CSIGVNTEAFF
NA | TRBJ2-5 | TRBV14 | 16 | TRBD1 | TGTGCCAGCAGCCAACAGCCGGGACAGGGTCCGGAGACCCAGTACTTC | CASSQQPGQGPETQYF
NA | TRBJ1-1 | TRBV19 | 15 | TRBD1 | TGTGCCAGTAGTAGCGAGGGACAGGGAAACACTGAAGCTTTCTTT | CASSSEGQGNTEAFF
NA | TRBJ1-1 | TRBV2 | 14 | NA | TGTGCCAGCTTCCCGACAGGACTGAACACTGAAGCTTTCTTT | CASFPTGLNTEAFF
NA | TRBJ1-2 | TRBV4-3 | 14 | NA | TGCGCCAGCAGCCCCCAAGGGGATCATTATGGCTACACCTTC | CASSPQGDHYGYTF
NA | TRBJ2-5 | TRBV6-1 | 17 | TRBD2 | TGTGCCAGCAGGGAATATGGGACTAGCGGGGGTGGAGAGACCCAGTACTTC | CASREYGTSGGGETQYF
NA | TRBJ2-7 | TRBV7-2 | 15 | NA | TGTGCCAGCAGCCTGGACCCGGGGGTTACCTACGAGCAGTACTTC | CASSLDPGVTYEQYF
NA | TRBJ2-7 | TRBV1 | 12 | NA | TGCACCAGCAGCCAGACAGGGTTTGAGCAGTACTTC | CTSSQTGFEQYF
once | TRBJ2-3 | TRBV5-1 | 15 | TRBD1 | TGCGCCAGCAGCGCTAGCGGACAGGGGACAGATACGCAGTATTTT | CASSASGQGTDTQYF
NA | TRBJ1-1 | TRBV6-5 | 14 | NA | TGTGCCAGCAGCCTGGACATAACGAACACTGAAGCTTTCTTT | CASSLDITNTEAFF
NA | TRBJ2-7 | TRBV6-1 | 14 | NA | TGTGCCAGCAGTGAGCGGGGCCGACCGTCCGAGCAGTACTTC | CASSERGRPSEQYF
NA | TRBJ2-1 | TRBV6-2/TRBV6-3 | 15 | TRBD2 | TGTGCCAGCAGTTTCCACCTCGGGGGGGCAGGTGAGCAGTTCTTC | CASSFHLGGAGEQFF
NA | TRBJ1-6 | TRBV7-2 | 13 | TRBD1 | TGTGCCAGCAGCACCGACAGGGACTCACCCCTCCACTTT | CASSTDRDSPLHF
NA | TRBJ2-7 | TRBV27 | 15 | TRBD2 | TGTGCCAGCAGTTCGAGCGGGGTGAGCTCCTACGAGCAGTACTTC | CASSSSGVSSYEQYF
NA | TRBJ1-2 | TRBV20-1 | 11 | NA | TGCAGTGCTAGTAAGGGGAATGGCTACACCTTC | CSASKGNGYTF
NA | TRBJ2-3 | TRBV3-1/TRBV3-2 | 15 | NA | TGTGCCAGCAGCCCATGGGGGGTAGGCACAGATACGCAGTATTTT | CASSPWGVGTDTQYF
NA | TRBJ1-3 | TRBV14 | 16 | NA | TGTGCCAGCAGCCAAGCCAGACGGAGCTCTGGAAACACCATATATTTT | CASSQARRSSGNTIYF
NA | TRBJ1-5 | TRBV5-1 | 15 | TRBD1 | TGCGCCAGCAGCCAGGGGGGACAGAGCAATCAGCCCCAGCATTTT | CASSQGGQSNQPQHF
NA | TRBJ2-2 | TRBV5-1 | 15 | TRBD2 | TGCGCCAGCAGCTTACTAGCGGGGGCAGGCGGGGAGCTGTTTTTT | CASSLLAGAGGELFF
NA | TRBJ1-4 | TRBV19 | 13 | NA | TGTGCCAGTACCGGGACACTAAATGAAAAACTGTTTTTT | CASTGTLNEKLFF
NA | TRBJ2-4 | TRBV5-1 | 14 | NA | TGCGCCAGCAGCTTGGATCCGAGGGAGAACATTCAGTACTTC | CASSLDPRENIQYF
NA | TRBJ2-4 | TRBV30 | 17 | TRBD1 | TGTGCCTGGAGTGTAGGGACAGGGAAACTAGCCAAAAACATTCAGTACTTC | CAWSVGTGKLAKNIQYF
NA | TRBJ1-3 | TRBV9 | 17 | NA | TGTGCCAGCAGCGTAGAAGGAGGCCTCGGGCCTGGAAACACCATATATTTT | CASSVEGGLGPGNTIYF
NA | TRBJ1-5 | TRBV3-1/TRBV3-2 | 13 | NA | TGTGCCAGCAGCCAGAGACAGTGTCAGCCCCAGCATTTT | CASSQRQCQPQHF
NA | TRBJ1-1 | TRBV25-1 | 12 | NA | TGTGCCAGCAGTGCCCCGACAGGCGAAGCTTTCTTT | CASSAPTGEAFF
NA | TRBJ1-6 | TRBV19 | 16 | TRBD1 | TGTGCCAGTAGTTTGACAGGGCAATCCTATAATTCACCCCTCCACTTT | CASSLTGQSYNSPLHF
NA | TRBJ2-3 | TRBV3-1/TRBV3-2 | 18 | TRBD1 | TGTGCCAGCAGCCAAGGTACCGGGACAGGGTTGCCTACAGATACGCAGTATTTT | CASSQGTGTGLPTDTQYF
NA | TRBJ1-4 | TRBV6-6 | 13 | NA | TGTGCCAGCAGAGGGGTGACTAATGAAAAACTGTTTTTT | CASRGVTNEKLFF
NA | TRBJ2-1 | TRBV9 | 16 | NA | TGTGCCAGCAGCGTGGGGCAATGGGGAACCTACAATGAGCAGTTCTTC | CASSVGQWGTYNEQFF
NA | TRBJ2-2 | TRBV27 | 12 | NA | TGTGCCAGCAGGCGGAACACCGGGGAGCTGTTTTTT | CASRRNTGELFF
NA | TRBJ2-7 | TRBV20-1 | 12 | NA | TGCAGTGCTAGTCCGGGATCCTACGAGCAGTACTTC | CSASPGSYEQYF
NA | TRBJ2-7 | TRBV6-5 | 14 | NA | TGTGCCAGCAACAAAGTCGGACTTCACTACGAGCAGTACTTC | CASNKVGLHYEQYF
NA | TRBJ1-2 | TRBV5-4 | 15 | TRBD1 | TGTGCCAGCAGCTTGGACAGGACAGGGCATGGTGGCTACACCTTC | CASSLDRTGHGGYTF